This T cell receptor beta chain was identified in a study of identical twins. This clonotype turned up a few times. Its target is unknown. In TCRdb, the 5' RACE reads were re-called with MiXCR into one record per CDR3 protein. The data contain a few hundred thousand distinct CDR3 sequences, 6.5% to 9.5% of them singletons. Every one of the donors was a healthy Caucasian. Trimming at V came to 6 bases and at J to 5 bases, leaving 5 bases not matched to a gene. Per the germline V gene, CDR1 is MGHDK and CDR2 is SYGVNS. The CDR3 runs 13 residues. Findings and limits, study-wide: Out-of-frame beta chain sequences displayed weaker excess sharing between twins.

These data were also filed under a second study, of yellow fever vaccine responses in identical twins. That paper states: Twins reportedly appeared to share part of their vaccine T cell response while keeping part individual.

Sequencing input: CD8+ T cells sorted from blood. The source is a young woman in good health. This chain uses TRBV25-1 with TRBJ2-5, with 8 bases fitting TRBD1. As DNA, the CDR3 is TGTGCCAGCAGAGGACAGGGTGGGGAGACCCAGTACTTC. This sequence encodes CASRGQGGETQYF.